Listed below are T cell receptor beta chains from one sample, sequenced in a study of blood T cells in healthy people across ages. TCRdb itself ran the 5' RACE reads through MiXCR, one entry per CDR3 protein. The sample yields 1.5 million to 2 million distinct CDR3 sequences, 40% to 55% seen once. The sample consisted of blood. The receptors were sampled from a woman in her thirties or forties in good health. Each CDR3 is given with its conserved first and last residue. D genes are given only for firm matches. Only part of the rows carry a size: once, few, many, or a class if the clone is expanded.

>-|TRBV7-3|16|-|TRBJ1-6
CASSSLGGDRNSPLHF
TGTGCCAGCAGCTCCTTGGGAGGGGACCGGAATTCACCCCTCCACTTT
>-|TRBV24-1|14|-|TRBJ1-2
CATSTHRADYGYTF
TGTGCCACCTCTACCCACCGAGCAGACTATGGCTACACCTTC
>-|TRBV28|14|-|TRBJ1-6
CASNLLGGNSPLHF
TGTGCCAGCAACTTACTGGGGGGTAATTCACCCCTCCACTTT
>-|TRBV4-2|14|few|TRBJ1-1
CASSQDRANTEAFF
TGTGCCAGCAGCCAAGACAGGGCGAACACTGAAGCTTTCTTT
>TRBD1|TRBV5-1|15|-|TRBJ1-1
CASSLADRDLTEAFF
TGCGCCAGCAGCTTGGCCGACAGGGATCTTACTGAAGCTTTCTTT
>TRBD2|TRBV29-1|14|few|TRBJ2-5
CSVVWPGREETQYF
TGCAGCGTTGTCTGGCCAGGGAGGGAAGAGACCCAGTACTTC
>-|TRBV5-1|15|few|TRBJ2-7
CASSLDGDSFYEQYF
TGCGCCAGCAGCTTGGACGGTGACAGTTTCTACGAGCAGTACTTC
>-|TRBV6-5|16|-|TRBJ2-1
CASSSPGKGSYNEQFF
TGTGCCAGCAGTTCCCCGGGGAAGGGATCCTACAATGAGCAGTTCTTC
>-|TRBV6-5|13|-|TRBJ1-2
CASSYGERGGYTF
TGTGCCAGCAGTTACGGAGAACGGGGTGGCTACACCTTC
>-|TRBV10-3|9|-|TRBJ1-5
CAIGQPQHF
TGTGCCATTGGTCAGCCCCAGCATTTT
>TRBD2|TRBV20-1|18|-|TRBJ2-5
CSAGGLAPLSGRLETQYF
TGCAGTGCGGGGGGACTAGCTCCCTTATCGGGGAGACTTGAGACCCAGTACTTC
>TRBD1|TRBV5-1|14|few|TRBJ2-7
CASSLRGQGREQYF
TGCGCCAGCAGCTTGAGGGGACAGGGGCGCGAGCAGTACTTC
>TRBD1|TRBV28|16|few|TRBJ2-3
CASSFFRQGAGDTQYF
TGTGCCAGCAGTTTCTTTCGACAGGGGGCCGGAGATACGCAGTATTTT
>-|TRBV6-1|15|-|TRBJ2-5
CASAMLLDRGETQYF
TGTGCCAGCGCAATGCTACTAGATCGGGGAGAGACCCAGTACTTC
>-|TRBV5-1|16|few|TRBJ2-1
CASSPPRTLSYNEQFF
TGCGCCAGCAGCCCTCCCAGGACACTCTCCTACAATGAGCAGTTCTTC
>TRBD1|TRBV6-1|18|-|TRBJ1-6
CASSERSPGQGRNSPLHF
TGTGCCAGCAGTGAACGATCCCCGGGACAGGGGCGTAATTCACCCCTCCACTTT
>TRBD1|TRBV12-3/TRBV12-4|14|-|TRBJ1-4
CASSDRGLREKLFF
TGTGCCAGCAGCGACAGGGGGTTACGTGAAAAACTGTTTTTT
>-|TRBV10-3|13|-|TRBJ2-5
CAISESVGETQYF
TGTGCCATCAGTGAGTCGGTTGGAGAGACCCAGTACTTC
>-|TRBV6-2/TRBV6-3|14|once|TRBJ2-3
CASSYTPTGDTQYF
TGTGCCAGCAGTTACACCCCTACGGGGGATACGCAGTATTTT
>-|TRBV7-8|20|-|TRBJ2-3
CASSLVVSGTGVIRTDTQYF
TGTGCCAGCAGCTTAGTGGTGTCCGGGACGGGGGTTATAAGAACAGATACGCAGTATTTT
>-|TRBV2|16|-|TRBJ2-1
CASPAGHPSSYNEQFF
TGTGCCAGCCCGGCGGGACACCCGAGCTCCTACAATGAGCAGTTCTTC
>TRBD1|TRBV6-5|15|-|TRBJ2-1
CASREDRGLYNEQFF
TGTGCCAGCAGAGAAGACAGGGGGCTGTACAATGAGCAGTTCTTC
>TRBD1|TRBV6-1|16|-|TRBJ1-2
CASSERGQASNYGYTF
TGTGCCAGCAGTGAACGGGGACAGGCTTCTAACTATGGCTACACCTTC
>TRBD2|TRBV15|18|-|TRBJ2-1
CATSRGSVRAGGYNEQFF
TGTGCCACCAGCAGGGGTTCGGTCCGAGCGGGGGGTTACAATGAGCAGTTCTTC
>TRBD1|TRBV7-8|14|-|TRBJ1-6
CASFPGQFNSPLHF
TGTGCCAGCTTCCCGGGACAGTTTAATTCACCCCTCCACTTT
>TRBD1|TRBV10-3|14|-|TRBJ2-5
CAITSGTDLNEQYF
TGTGCCATCACGTCCGGGACAGATCTCAATGAGCAGTACTTC
>-|TRBV5-1|14|-|TRBJ2-3
CASSLMSVVDTQYF
TGCGCCAGCAGCTTGATGAGTGTGGTCGATACGCAGTATTTT
>-|TRBV12-3/TRBV12-4|13|-|TRBJ2-5
CASSGVTYETQYF
TGTGCCAGCAGTGGGGTCACATATGAGACCCAGTACTTC
>-|TRBV12-3/TRBV12-4|15|few|TRBJ1-2
CASRKFVGGEFGYTF
TGTGCCAGCAGGAAATTTGTGGGAGGGGAGTTTGGCTACACCTTC
>-|TRBV20-1|11|-|TRBJ2-1
CSARGLDEQFF
TGCAGTGCTAGGGGCCTCGATGAGCAGTTCTTC
>-|TRBV7-2|14|-|TRBJ1-2
CASSSDGFSGGYTF
TGTGCCAGCAGCTCAGACGGCTTCTCGGGCGGCTACACCTTC
>-|TRBV27|14|-|TRBJ1-1
CASSRRGANTEAFF
TGTGCCAGCAGTCGCCGCGGGGCGAACACTGAAGCTTTCTTT
>-|TRBV5-6|12|-|TRBJ2-1
CASSSGEQSQFF
TGTGCCAGCAGCTCGGGGGAACAGTCGCAGTTCTTC
>-|TRBV6-2/TRBV6-3|16|-|TRBJ1-2
CASSYPGRSPNYGYTF
TGTGCCAGCAGTTACCCGGGCCGCTCACCGAACTATGGCTACACCTTC
>-|TRBV6-5|15|-|TRBJ2-3
CASREGGGSTDTQYF
TGTGCCAGCAGAGAGGGGGGAGGGAGCACAGATACGCAGTATTTT
>-|TRBV28|14|few|TRBJ2-7
CASSWDPGSYEQYF
TGTGCCAGCAGTTGGGACCCAGGCTCCTACGAGCAGTACTTC
>-|TRBV15|16|-|TRBJ2-7
CATSSDGSQSRYEQYF
TGTGCCACCAGCTCCGATGGGAGCCAAAGTCGGTACGAGCAGTACTTC
>-|TRBV7-8|15|once|TRBJ1-4
CASSLNQGRSEKLFF
TGTGCCAGCAGCTTAAATCAAGGTCGGAGTGAAAAACTGTTTTTT
>TRBD1|TRBV15|18|-|TRBJ1-1
CATSSPMTGTGGSTEAFF
TGTGCCACCAGCAGCCCAATGACAGGGACAGGCGGTTCCACTGAAGCTTTCTTT
>-|TRBV20-1|11|-|TRBJ2-1
CSASFHNEQFF
TGCAGTGCTAGTTTTCACAATGAGCAGTTCTTC
>TRBD2|TRBV29-1|13|many|TRBJ2-1
CSVEFSGGNEQFF
TGCAGCGTTGAATTTAGCGGGGGCAATGAGCAGTTCTTC
>TRBD2|TRBV10-3|14|-|TRBJ2-3
CATSTGTSTATQYF
TGTGCCACTTCTACCGGGACTAGTACAGCTACGCAGTATTTT
>TRBD1|TRBV29-1|12|-|TRBJ2-7
CSARRTGAEQYF
TGCAGCGCCAGACGGACAGGGGCCGAGCAGTACTTC
>-|TRBV3-1|15|few|TRBJ2-1
CASSQRGPAGNEQFF
TGTGCCAGCAGTCAAAGAGGCCCCGCAGGTAATGAGCAGTTCTTC
>-|TRBV7-2|16|many|TRBJ2-5
CASSLVHPSPQETQYF
TGTGCCAGCAGCTTAGTTCATCCTAGCCCCCAAGAGACCCAGTACTTC
>-|TRBV6-1|13|-|TRBJ2-5
CASSDSLGETQYF
TGTGCTAGCAGTGACAGCTTGGGAGAGACCCAGTACTTC
>TRBD2|TRBV29-1|12|-|TRBJ2-5
CSVAGTKETQYF
TGCAGCGTGGCCGGGACTAAAGAGACCCAGTACTTC
>-|TRBV5-6|16|-|TRBJ2-4
CASSSPAVPAKNIQYF
TGTGCCAGCAGCTCCCCAGCGGTACCAGCCAAAAACATTCAGTACTTC
>-|TRBV6-6|15|-|TRBJ2-6
CASSPASSGANVLTF
TGTGCCAGCAGCCCTGCTAGCTCTGGGGCCAACGTCCTGACTTTC
>-|TRBV28|14|-|TRBJ2-3
CASSRGQAHDTQYF
TGTGCCAGCAGTCGAGGACAAGCCCATGATACGCAGTATTTT
>-|TRBV20-1|15|-|TRBJ2-7
CSAQSGSGVFNEQYF
TGCAGTGCCCAATCGGGTAGCGGAGTATTCAATGAGCAGTACTTC
>-|TRBV12-3/TRBV12-4|14|-|TRBJ2-1
CASSFGRLNNEQFF
TGTGCCAGCAGTTTTGGTCGGTTAAACAATGAGCAGTTCTTC
>TRBD1|TRBV4-1|17|-|TRBJ2-7
CASSLRGGTGGEYEQYF
TGCGCCAGCAGCCTCCGGGGTGGGACAGGGGGAGAGTACGAGCAGTACTTC
>-|TRBV5-4|15|-|TRBJ2-1
CASSLGLEGNDEQFF
TGTGCCAGCAGCTTGGGGCTAGAGGGGAACGATGAGCAGTTCTTC
>TRBD2|TRBV20-1|12|-|TRBJ2-3
CSASGVSDTQYF
TGCAGCGCTAGCGGGGTATCGGATACGCAGTATTTT
>TRBD1|TRBV7-2|17|-|TRBJ1-2
CASSSPRTGPTNYGYTF
TGTGCCAGCAGCTCCCCACGGACAGGTCCCACTAACTATGGCTACACCTTC
>-|TRBV13|13|-|TRBJ2-5
CASSLQEKETQYF
TGTGCCAGCAGTTTACAGGAAAAAGAGACCCAGTACTTC
>-|TRBV29-1|12|few|TRBJ1-2
CSVEVPGRGYTF
TGCAGCGTTGAAGTCCCGGGGCGCGGCTACACCTTC
>-|TRBV15|16|-|TRBJ2-3
CATSGPFPQGREAQYF
TGTGCCACCAGCGGACCGTTTCCACAGGGAAGAGAGGCGCAGTATTTT
>-|TRBV12-3/TRBV12-4|13|-|TRBJ1-5
CASSAIGDRPQHF
TGTGCCAGCAGTGCGATTGGGGATCGGCCCCAGCATTTT